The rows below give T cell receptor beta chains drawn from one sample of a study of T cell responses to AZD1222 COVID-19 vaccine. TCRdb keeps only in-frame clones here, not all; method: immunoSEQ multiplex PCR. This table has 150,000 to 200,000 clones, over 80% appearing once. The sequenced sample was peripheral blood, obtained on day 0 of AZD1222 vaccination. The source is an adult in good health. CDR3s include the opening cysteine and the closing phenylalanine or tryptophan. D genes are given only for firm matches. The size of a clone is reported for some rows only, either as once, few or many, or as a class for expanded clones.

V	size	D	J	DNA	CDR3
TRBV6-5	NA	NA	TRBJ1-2	TGTGCCAGCCAGGGGACACGCGGAGGTGGCTACACCTTC	CASQGTRGGGYTF
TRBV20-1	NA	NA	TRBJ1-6	TGCAGTGCTAGTTCAGGTCTCTCCTATAATTCACCCCTCCACTTT	CSASSGLSYNSPLHF
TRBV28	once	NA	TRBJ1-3	TGTGCCAGCAGTCTCATACGCTCTGGAAACACCATATATTTT	CASSLIRSGNTIYF
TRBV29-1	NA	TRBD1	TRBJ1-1	TGCAGCGTCCAGGACAGGGCTGAAGCTTTCTTT	CSVQDRAEAFF
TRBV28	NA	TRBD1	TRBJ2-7	TGTGCCAGCAGTTCGGGACAGCCCTCCTACGAGCAGTACTTC	CASSSGQPSYEQYF
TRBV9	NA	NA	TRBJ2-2	TGTGCCAGCAGCGTAGATCTATTCACCGGGGAGCTGTTTTTT	CASSVDLFTGELFF
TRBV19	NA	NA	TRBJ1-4	TGTGCCAGTAGTGCGACCCCGGAGGTGGTTGAAAAACTGTTTTTT	CASSATPEVVEKLFF
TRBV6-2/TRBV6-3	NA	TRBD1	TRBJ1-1	TGTGCCAGCAGTTACATCCCAGGGGGCGTCTCTGAAGCTTTCTTT	CASSYIPGGVSEAFF
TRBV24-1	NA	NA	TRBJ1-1	TGTGCCACCAGTGACCTGGTGGGTGAAGCTTTCTTT	CATSDLVGEAFF
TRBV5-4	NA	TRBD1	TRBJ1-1	TGTGCCAGCAGCTTTACAGGGGTGAACACTGAAGCTTTCTTT	CASSFTGVNTEAFF
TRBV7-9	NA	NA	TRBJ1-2	TGTGCCAGCAGCTTAGATAGATGGGACTATGGCTACACCTTC	CASSLDRWDYGYTF
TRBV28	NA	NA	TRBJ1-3	TGTGCCAGCAGTATTAGACCGATCTCTGGAAACACCATATATTTT	CASSIRPISGNTIYF
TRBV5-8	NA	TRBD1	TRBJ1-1	TGTGCCAGCAGCAAACAGGGGAGGACTGAAGCTTTCTTT	CASSKQGRTEAFF
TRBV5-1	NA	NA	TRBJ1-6	TGCGCCAGCAGCCCCGCGCAGGGTAATTCACCCCTCCACTTT	CASSPAQGNSPLHF
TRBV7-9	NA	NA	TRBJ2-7	TGTGCCAGCAGTTTTAGCGATGTCGAGCAGTACTTC	CASSFSDVEQYF